A single sample gave rise to the 2 T cell receptor beta chains below, sequenced in a study of CD8+ T cells in alopecia areata. Treatment given: oral pan-JAK inhibitor, 5-10 mg twice daily. Sampling of alopecia areata patients yielded lesional scalp punch biopsies as well as peripheral blood. Extraction and reverse transcription of RNA yielded cDNA as the sequencing template. Repertoires were generated with immunoSEQ multiplex PCR, while TCRdb's copy carries only in-frame clones and drops some. The table shows more than 1,200 clones, with 60% to 80% occurring only once. The source material was skin, sampled at week 24, from a patient treated with tofacitinib. The source of these receptors is a human donor with alopecia areata.

This clone was observed a single time. The genes are TRBV6-1 and TRBJ2-6, with TRBD1 identical over 12 bases. Germline-derived CDR1 and CDR2 are MNHNS and SASEGT. This CDR3 is 18 amino acids long. The junction had 5 bases not matched to a gene; V was cut back by 3 bases and J by 2 bases. CDR3 nucleotide sequence: TGTGCCAGCAGTGACCGGGACAGGGGGCTGACTGGGGCCAACGTCCTGACTTTC. Encoded protein: CASSDRDRGLTGANVLTF.

Only a few counts were recorded for this clone. The chain carries TRBV5-1 and TRBJ2-2; 10 nucleotides align to TRBD1. Germline loops: CDR1 SGHRS, CDR2 YFSETQ. The CDR3 has 16 amino acids. With 4 bases clipped from V and 5 bases from J, the junction kept 8 bases outside the gene matches. CDR3 in amino acids: CASSGSTGGRTGELFF. The CDR3 DNA is TGCGCCAGCAGCGGATCGACAGGGGGCCGTACCGGGGAGCTGTTTTTT. The full variable domain, its missing parts supplied by reference TRBV5-1 and TRBJ2-2, is KAGVTQTPRYLIKTRGQQVTLSCSPISGHRSVSWYQQTPGQGLQFLFEYFSETQRNKGNFPGRFSGRQFSNSRSEMNVSTLELGDSALYLCASSGSTGGRTGELFFGEGSRLTVL.